This TCR beta chain came from a study of cytomegalovirus exposure and HLA in healthy donors. Overall study results and limits: In a later analysis, a genetic analysis reported fewer productive-TCR N-insertions in an Asian-associated ancestry cluster than the cohort average. 150 to 200 TCR beta chains were listed as cytomegalovirus-associated.

This CDR3 has 15 amino acids. Germline V gene lookup returns CDR1 SGHRS and CDR2 YFSETQ. V lost 7 bases, J lost 2 bases, and 10 bases stayed unmatched. The PCR ran on 60 Vbeta and 13 Jbeta primers. Produced via immunoSEQ multiplex PCR; TCRdb's table is partial and in-frame only. The sample records roughly 130,000 clones, roughly 71% being singletons. Points on this clone: The target antigen is unknown.

Sequenced: PBMCs. The V gene is TRBV5-1, the J gene TRBJ2-3; TRBD2 matches 7 bases. This clonotype was sampled from a woman in her forties or fifties in good health and CMV-seropositive. CDR3 region: CASSTGLGSTDTQYF. The CDR3 nucleotides read TGCGCCAGCTCCACCGGACTAGGATCCACAGATACGCAGTATTTT.